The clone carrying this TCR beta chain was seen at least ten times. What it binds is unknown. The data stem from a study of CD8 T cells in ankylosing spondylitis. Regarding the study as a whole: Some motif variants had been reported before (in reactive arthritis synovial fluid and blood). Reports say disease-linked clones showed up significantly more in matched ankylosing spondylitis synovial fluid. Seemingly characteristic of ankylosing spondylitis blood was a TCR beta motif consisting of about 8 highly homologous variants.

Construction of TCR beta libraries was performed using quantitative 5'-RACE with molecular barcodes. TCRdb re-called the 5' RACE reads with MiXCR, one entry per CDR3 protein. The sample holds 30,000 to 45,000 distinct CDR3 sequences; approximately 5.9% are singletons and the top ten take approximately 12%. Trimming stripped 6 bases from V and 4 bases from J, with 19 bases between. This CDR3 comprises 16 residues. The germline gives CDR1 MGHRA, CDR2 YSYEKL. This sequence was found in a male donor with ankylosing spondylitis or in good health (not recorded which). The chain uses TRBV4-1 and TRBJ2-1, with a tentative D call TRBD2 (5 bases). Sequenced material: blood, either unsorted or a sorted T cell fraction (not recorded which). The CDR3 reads CASRGDGARPYNEQFF. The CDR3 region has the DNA TGCGCCAGCAGGGGAGACGGTGCTCGTCCATACAATGAGCAGTTCTTC.